This T cell receptor beta chain was identified in a study of blood T cell repertoires in COVID-19. Whole-study context: Some COVID-19 samples were acute and others convalescent; all came from the United States, Italy and Spain. Sources were T cells, B-cell-depleted T cells, or PBMCs; the material itself was cDNA or gDNA.

In the original analysis: It was from reference gene primer amplification that nucleated cell counts were estimated. Sequencing used immunoSEQ multiplex PCR; TCRdb keeps in-frame clones, though not all of them. That table is the source of V, J and clone size, and D and trimming were worked out from the DNA. Of over 120,000 clones detected, about three quarters appear once; the ten largest clones hold roughly 9%. Sequences were obtained from peripheral blood. This TCR was recovered from a woman aged 45-65 years with active or convalescent COVID-19.

CDR3 coding DNA: TGTGCCAGTAGTATAGCCAGGGGAACCCTACGAGAGACCCAGTACTTC. Encoded protein: CASSIARGTLRETQYF. The chain links TRBV19 to TRBJ2-5; D is perhaps TRBD1 (6 bases). CDR1 and CDR2 (germline): LNHDA, SQIVND (reference sequence). The CDR3 has 16 residues. V gave up 1 base and J gave up 4 bases, with 16 bases separating them.